The subject of this entry is one T cell receptor (beta chain). It has no known antigen specificity. Base qualities are not recorded, but no much larger clone differs from it by a single base. V is pruned by 5 bases and J by 9 bases, leaving 7 bases of the junction without a gene match. The CDR3 starts with the cysteine, ends with the phenylalanine, and has 14 residues. Of the read, only the CDR3 DNA is kept; its 42 bases are in frame from base 1. This specimen belongs to a study of CD8 T cells in Susac syndrome (dated by TCRdb to between 2018 and 2021). Broadly, across the study: Repertoire sequencing was used to test whether CD8+ T cell activation and differentiation in Susac syndrome was antigen driven. Results and caveats for the whole study, not just this receptor: The number of individuals in the TCR sequencing and HLA analysis was recognized as being relatively small.

RNA was extracted using the RNeasy kit, and about 0.45 to 1 microgram was reverse transcribed with random hexamers. The immunoSEQ multiplex PCR assay, which covers 54 Vbeta and 13 Jbeta segments, was used to amplify TCR beta CDR3 regions. PCR amplification bias was corrected using a synthetic template baseline for primer optimization and computational correction. As for the original processing: Only productive sequences were kept, with reads annotated to V, D and J genes according to IMGT and analyzed in immunoSEQ Analyzer. To calculate clonality, Shannon entropy was normalized by log2 of the number of productive unique sequences and then subtracted from one. For each patient and control, public and private clones were evaluated within the 100 most prevalent clones. Clones were defined as Susac-specific when absent from the healthy and MS cohorts, from 1052 published viral clones and from other ImmuneACCESS disease sequences. In TCRdb, the public reads were trimmed at Q25 with fastp and aligned with MiXCR, with productive beta chains retained. Every distinct CDR3 protein forms one entry, paired with its most common genes and DNA. TCRdb's processing, not the authors', yielded these V and J calls. This sample comprises around 120,000 distinct CDR3 sequences, 90% to 95% of them detected only once. The ten top clones hold just under 0.095% of the sample.

High-throughput TCR beta sequencing profiled peripheral blood CD8+ and CD4+ T cells from healthy donors, Susac syndrome patients and multiple sclerosis patients. The multiple sclerosis controls were treatment-naive patients who had stable or active relapsing-remitting disease and met the revised McDonald criteria. CD8+ TEMRA cells were enriched by FACS, while bulk CD8+ and CD4+ T cells were purified by magnetic negative isolation. Blood was collected in EDTA tubes and processed within 24 hours, with PBMCs isolated through density gradient centrifugation. PBMCs intended for TCR sequencing were cryopreserved in liquid nitrogen and thawed later in a water bath at 37 degrees C. A purity of at least 90% was achieved for sorted or isolated CD4+, CD8+ and CD8+ TEMRA cells.

Sequenced sample: CD4+ T cells from PBMCs. The chain is assembled from TRBV12-3 or TRBV12-4 and TRBJ1-6, with 7 bases matching TRBD1. The receptor was derived from a human donor with multiple sclerosis. In nucleotides, the sequence is TGTGCCAGCAGTCCCCGACAGGGTACTTCACCCCTCCACTTT. It translates to CASSPRQGTSPLHF.